Below are 2 T cell receptor beta chains sequenced from a single sample in a study of breast tumors, draining lymph nodes, adjacent tissues. Samples came from axillary lymph nodes draining the breast cancer. TCRdb processed the multiplex PCR reads anew with MiXCR; each CDR3 protein has one entry. Of some 130,000 distinct CDR3 sequences detected, less than 20% appear once; the ten largest clones hold under 4.5%. Specimen: axillary lymph node tissue. These receptors were obtained from a female donor with breast cancer. Some clones in this sample may be carry-over from other donors' samples.

This clonotype was seen many times. One end of the junction is discordant with germline, which a read error may explain. The rearrangement uses TRBV20-1 and TRBJ2-1; 9 positions agree with TRBD2. This CDR3 contains 16 residues. From germline, CDR1 is DFQATT and CDR2 SNEGSKA (reference sequence). The CDR3: CSARDKRAGGYSEQFF. CDR3 coding DNA: TGCAGTGCTAGAGATAAGAGGGCGGGAGGGTACAGTGAGCAGTTCTTC.

This clonotype was observed at least ten times. The chain has TRBV6-1 and TRBJ2-7, with 10 bases that match TRBD2. This CDR3 has 15 amino acids. The V segment lost 1 base and the J segment 5 bases; nucleotides outside the gene matches: 5. Germline CDR1 MNHNS, CDR2 SASEGT. CDR3 sequence (DNA): TGTGCCAGCAGTGAAGACAGGACTAGCGGAGACGAGCAGTACTTC. Translated, it gives CASSEDRTSGDEQYF.